This is a list of T cell receptor beta chains from one sample in a study of T cell changes during pregnancy in multiple sclerosis. Clones were sequenced by immunoSEQ multiplex PCR, and TCRdb holds only the in-frame ones, with some missing. The sample lists about 92,000 clones; roughly 91% were seen once. The sequencing here drew on peripheral blood, taken in the first trimester of pregnancy. The receptors derive from a female donor with multiple sclerosis, enrolled in a pregnancy study. Both conserved end residues are part of each CDR3.

TRBV5-5 CASSLERGVYEQYF
TRBV6-5 CASSYGGENTEAFF
TRBV4-2 CASSPGLAGNPYEQYF
TRBV14 CASSQAFGTPYNEQFF
TRBV7-8 CASSLFPETQYF
TRBV19 CASSIHRGQGRLNTEAFF
TRBV9 CASSVGGGPSEQFF
TRBV9 CASSLPPDRPNTEAFF
TRBV27 CASSFFPGGGAQDTQYF
TRBV9 CASSVLTGGSYNEQFF
TRBV7-7 CASSLGRTPGNTIYF
TRBV9 CASSRTDPTGELFF
TRBV11-2 CASSLPGLQETQYF
TRBV2 CASSTNGLAGATDTQYF
TRBV7-9 CASSLATGNTEAFF
TRBV19 CASSASRAERDTQYF
TRBV6-5 CASSRQNTEAFF
TRBV7-8 CASSPNRTADQPQHF
TRBV15 CATSRAGVAYNSPLHF
TRBV18 CASSPPGRPRGHYGYTF
TRBV5-4 CASSLVRLAVTDTQYF
TRBV7-2 CASSLINSPLHF
TRBV27 CASSSGTSWVKGQETQYF
TRBV5-4 CASTLSGTGGAYGYTF
TRBV19 CASGHGYNEQFF
TRBV20-1 CSANRGTEAFF
TRBV10-2 CASSGPGSYGYTF
TRBV4-2 CASSHPLSGASWTGELFF
TRBV4-1 CASSHAQEIQETQYF
TRBV6-5 CASSISGGAVDTQYF
TRBV9 CASSVSGGGNEQFF
TRBV6-1 CASSEGSPDTQYF
TRBV7-9 CASSLRTEAFF
TRBV30 CAWSTARGVGELFF
TRBV30 CAWSVLQVPGYTF
TRBV4-2 CASSQDRQGALVYGYTF
TRBV9 CASSVFLQGAINEQFF
TRBV5-6 CASSFSSNTGELFF
TRBV15 CATEQGGNGYTF
TRBV27 CERTEKADTQYF
TRBV5-1 CASSEQGLSGNTIYF
TRBV7-9 CASSPNEASSRRYGYTF
TRBV5-1 CASSLGRGESGQYF
TRBV5-6 CASSFRDRGITDTQYF
TRBV7-8 CASSLNWGQVYNEQFF
TRBV6-1 CASSEASGGSNQPQHF
TRBV7-2 CASSLLGVAFF
TRBV18 CASSPWTGPEAFF
TRBV7-9 CASSLTGADQPQHF
TRBV18 CASSPYGTGPESYGYTF
TRBV2 CASQGTDNTEAFF
TRBV11-2 CASSPLVGQGAGNYGYTF
TRBV7-2 CASSPTGVQETQYF
TRBV19 CASSWATGTDTQYF
TRBV9 CASSLRTSVADTQYF
TRBV5-1 CASSQGGGGANVLTF
TRBV11-1 CASSHRQGNMDEQFF
TRBV10-3 CAVSPHQGSNEAFF
TRBV6-1 CASSLLGATVDEQFF
TRBV7-6 CASSQNPRAGDEQFF